A selection of T cell receptor beta chains follows, all from one sample in a study of blood T cell repertoires in COVID-19. Sequencing used immunoSEQ multiplex PCR; TCRdb keeps in-frame clones, though not all of them. The data show some 300,000 clones, with around nine tenths seen just once and almost 9.5% held by the top ten. Sequencing was performed on PBMCs or T cells enriched from blood (not recorded which). The source of these receptors is a woman aged 25 to 39 who had recovered from COVID-19. Each CDR3 is given with its conserved first and last residue. The order of the fields is D gene, V gene, J gene, clone size, CDR3 protein, CDR3 DNA. D genes are given only for firm matches. Clone size appears in some rows only: once, few, many, or a class for an expanded clone.

d_call: .; v_call: TRBV9; j_call: TRBJ2-1; clone_size: .; cdr3_aa: CASSGTSLNEQFF; cdr3_nt: TGTGCCAGCAGCGGGACTTCGCTAAATGAGCAGTTCTTC
d_call: TRBD1; v_call: TRBV5-4; j_call: TRBJ1-6; clone_size: .; cdr3_aa: CASSFAGTGTSPLHF; cdr3_nt: TGTGCCAGCAGCTTTGCCGGGACAGGCACTTCACCCCTCCACTTT
d_call: .; v_call: TRBV4-1; j_call: TRBJ1-2; clone_size: .; cdr3_aa: CASSHIVQGNYGYTF; cdr3_nt: TGCGCCAGCAGCCATATAGTACAGGGAAACTATGGCTACACCTTC
d_call: TRBD1; v_call: TRBV7-9; j_call: TRBJ2-5; clone_size: .; cdr3_aa: CASRKTQRTGGETQYF; cdr3_nt: TGTGCCAGCAGAAAGACCCAACGGACAGGGGGAGAGACCCAGTACTTC
d_call: .; v_call: TRBV4-3; j_call: TRBJ1-1; clone_size: .; cdr3_aa: CASTSRVGTEAFF; cdr3_nt: TGCGCCAGCACCTCCAGGGTGGGCACTGAAGCTTTCTTT
d_call: .; v_call: TRBV11-1; j_call: TRBJ2-7; clone_size: .; cdr3_aa: CASAPGEETYEQYF; cdr3_nt: TGTGCCAGCGCCCCCGGCGAGGAGACCTACGAGCAGTACTTC
d_call: .; v_call: TRBV6-5; j_call: TRBJ1-5; clone_size: .; cdr3_aa: CASSSKAPGSQPQHF; cdr3_nt: TGTGCCAGCAGTTCAAAGGCCCCAGGGTCTCAGCCCCAGCATTTT
d_call: .; v_call: TRBV12-5; j_call: TRBJ1-6; clone_size: .; cdr3_aa: CASGLAGLTLSSYNSPLHF; cdr3_nt: TGTGCTAGTGGTTTGGCCGGACTTACGTTGAGCTCCTATAATTCACCCCTCCACTTT
d_call: TRBD2; v_call: TRBV5-1; j_call: TRBJ2-7; clone_size: .; cdr3_aa: CASSPTLAGLEQYF; cdr3_nt: TGCGCCAGCAGCCCCACCCTAGCGGGACTGGAGCAGTACTTC
d_call: TRBD1; v_call: TRBV2; j_call: TRBJ1-2; clone_size: .; cdr3_aa: CASSLGQGLNYGYTF; cdr3_nt: TGTGCCAGCAGCCTGGGACAGGGGTTGAACTATGGCTACACCTTC
d_call: .; v_call: TRBV7-2; j_call: TRBJ1-3; clone_size: .; cdr3_aa: CASSLEEGASGNTIYF; cdr3_nt: TGTGCCAGCAGCTTAGAGGAGGGAGCCTCTGGAAACACCATATATTTT
d_call: TRBD1; v_call: TRBV7-6; j_call: TRBJ1-5; clone_size: .; cdr3_aa: CASSLAGGDRGYQPQHF; cdr3_nt: TGTGCCAGCAGCTTAGCGGGTGGGGACAGGGGGTATCAGCCCCAGCATTTT
d_call: .; v_call: TRBV19; j_call: TRBJ2-7; clone_size: .; cdr3_aa: CASSPGTLGGEQYF; cdr3_nt: TGTGCCAGTAGTCCCGGGACACTGGGCGGCGAGCAGTACTTC
d_call: TRBD1; v_call: TRBV7-6; j_call: TRBJ2-6; clone_size: .; cdr3_aa: CASSLVVFTPGQGSSGANVLTF; cdr3_nt: TGTGCCAGCAGCTTAGTGGTCTTTACTCCGGGACAGGGTAGCTCTGGGGCCAACGTCCTGACTTTC
d_call: .; v_call: TRBV28; j_call: TRBJ1-6; clone_size: .; cdr3_aa: CASSRPQGYNSPLHF; cdr3_nt: TGTGCCAGCAGTCGGCCGCAGGGATATAATTCACCCCTCCACTTT
d_call: .; v_call: TRBV7-9; j_call: TRBJ2-3; clone_size: .; cdr3_aa: CASSLSAPWADTQYF; cdr3_nt: TGTGCCAGCAGCTTATCCGCTCCCTGGGCGGATACGCAGTATTTT
d_call: TRBD2; v_call: TRBV3-1/TRBV3-2; j_call: TRBJ2-7; clone_size: .; cdr3_aa: CASSPRLAGVNEQYF; cdr3_nt: TGTGCCAGCAGCCCGAGACTAGCGGGAGTCAACGAGCAGTACTTC
d_call: TRBD1; v_call: TRBV29-1; j_call: TRBJ2-6; clone_size: .; cdr3_aa: CSVGQGANSGANVLTF; cdr3_nt: TGCAGCGTTGGACAGGGTGCCAACTCTGGGGCCAACGTCCTGACTTTC
d_call: .; v_call: TRBV29-1; j_call: TRBJ1-1; clone_size: .; cdr3_aa: CSVEGTEMNTEAFF; cdr3_nt: TGCAGCGTTGAAGGGACAGAAATGAACACTGAAGCTTTCTTT
d_call: .; v_call: TRBV15; j_call: TRBJ2-7; clone_size: once; cdr3_aa: CATQLEASSYEQYF; cdr3_nt: TGTGCCACCCAGTTGGAGGCCAGCTCCTACGAGCAGTACTTC
d_call: .; v_call: TRBV5-8; j_call: TRBJ1-5; clone_size: .; cdr3_aa: CASSFYSGAGYSNQPQHF; cdr3_nt: TGTGCCAGCAGCTTTTACTCGGGTGCCGGATATAGCAATCAGCCCCAGCATTTT
d_call: TRBD1; v_call: TRBV6-2/TRBV6-3; j_call: TRBJ1-6; clone_size: .; cdr3_aa: CASSPTTGRYNSPLHF; cdr3_nt: TGTGCCAGCAGCCCTACGACAGGGCGCTATAATTCACCCCTCCACTTT
d_call: TRBD1; v_call: TRBV5-4; j_call: TRBJ2-7; clone_size: .; cdr3_aa: CASSLATRGTGFYEQYF; cdr3_nt: TGTGCCAGCAGCTTAGCGACGAGGGGGACAGGGTTCTACGAGCAGTACTTC
d_call: .; v_call: TRBV14; j_call: TRBJ2-5; clone_size: .; cdr3_aa: CASSLHSGRGETQYF; cdr3_nt: TGTGCCAGCAGCCTCCATAGCGGCCGGGGGGAGACCCAGTACTTC
d_call: TRBD1; v_call: TRBV6-5; j_call: TRBJ1-6; clone_size: .; cdr3_aa: CASSSRTGAYSPLHF; cdr3_nt: TGTGCCAGCAGTTCCAGGACAGGGGCCTATTCACCCCTCCACTTT
d_call: .; v_call: TRBV19; j_call: TRBJ1-2; clone_size: .; cdr3_aa: CASKEWPGITRDYGYTF; cdr3_nt: TGTGCCAGTAAAGAGTGGCCTGGAATCACTCGGGACTATGGCTACACCTTC
d_call: .; v_call: TRBV10-3; j_call: TRBJ1-2; clone_size: .; cdr3_aa: CAISGRHAANYGYTF; cdr3_nt: TGTGCCATCAGTGGTAGACACGCAGCTAACTATGGCTACACCTTC
d_call: TRBD1; v_call: TRBV23-1; j_call: TRBJ2-1; clone_size: .; cdr3_aa: CASSHPGQGYIEQFF; cdr3_nt: TGCGCCAGCAGTCATCCGGGACAGGGCTACATTGAGCAGTTCTTC
d_call: .; v_call: TRBV7-2; j_call: TRBJ1-1; clone_size: .; cdr3_aa: CASSSSINTEAFF; cdr3_nt: TGTGCCAGCAGCTCGAGCATAAACACTGAAGCTTTCTTT
d_call: .; v_call: TRBV28; j_call: TRBJ1-1; clone_size: .; cdr3_aa: CASRKIRQDSWAEAFF; cdr3_nt: TGTGCCAGCAGAAAGATTCGTCAGGACAGTTGGGCTGAAGCTTTCTTT
d_call: TRBD1; v_call: TRBV7-3; j_call: TRBJ2-7; clone_size: .; cdr3_aa: CASSAPGQGALNSGYEQYF; cdr3_nt: TGTGCCAGCAGCGCACCGGGACAGGGGGCTTTGAACTCGGGGTACGAGCAGTACTTC
d_call: .; v_call: TRBV29-1; j_call: TRBJ2-1; clone_size: .; cdr3_aa: CSVDHELTYNEQFF; cdr3_nt: TGCAGCGTTGACCATGAACTTACCTACAATGAGCAGTTCTTC
d_call: TRBD2; v_call: TRBV28; j_call: TRBJ2-1; clone_size: .; cdr3_aa: CASSFSIAGGPIEQFF; cdr3_nt: TGTGCCAGCAGTTTCTCTATAGCGGGAGGGCCGATTGAGCAGTTCTTC
d_call: .; v_call: TRBV14; j_call: TRBJ1-2; clone_size: once; cdr3_aa: CASSHALGTTRGYTF; cdr3_nt: TGTGCCAGCAGTCACGCCTTGGGAACCACTAGGGGCTACACCTTC
d_call: .; v_call: TRBV15; j_call: TRBJ1-4; clone_size: .; cdr3_aa: CATSRVHHGEKLFF; cdr3_nt: TGTGCCACCAGCAGAGTTCACCACGGGGAAAAACTGTTTTTT
d_call: TRBD1; v_call: TRBV10-3; j_call: TRBJ1-1; clone_size: .; cdr3_aa: CATARGQGNTEAFF; cdr3_nt: TGTGCCACCGCTAGGGGACAGGGCAACACTGAAGCTTTCTTT
d_call: .; v_call: TRBV28; j_call: TRBJ1-1; clone_size: .; cdr3_aa: CASTQQGRGTEAFF; cdr3_nt: TGTGCCAGCACCCAGCAGGGGCGTGGCACTGAAGCTTTCTTT
d_call: TRBD1; v_call: TRBV27; j_call: TRBJ2-2; clone_size: .; cdr3_aa: CASSLDRVQHGELFF; cdr3_nt: TGTGCCAGCAGTTTAGACAGGGTTCAACACGGGGAGCTGTTTTTT
d_call: TRBD2; v_call: TRBV19; j_call: TRBJ2-7; clone_size: .; cdr3_aa: CASSKGTTGTSRSYEQYF; cdr3_nt: TGTGCCAGTAGTAAGGGGACCACCGGGACTAGCAGATCCTACGAGCAGTACTTC
d_call: TRBD1; v_call: TRBV5-6; j_call: TRBJ2-7; clone_size: few; cdr3_aa: CASSFGYGQVPSYEQYF; cdr3_nt: TGTGCCAGCAGCTTTGGATACGGACAGGTTCCATCCTACGAGCAGTACTTC
d_call: TRBD1; v_call: TRBV7-6; j_call: TRBJ1-6; clone_size: once; cdr3_aa: CASSLGQLGSPLHF; cdr3_nt: TGTGCCAGCAGCTTGGGACAGTTAGGTTCACCCCTCCACTTT
d_call: TRBD2; v_call: TRBV5-4; j_call: TRBJ2-7; clone_size: .; cdr3_aa: CATERETSYEQYF; cdr3_nt: TGTGCCACCGAGCGGGAGACATCCTACGAGCAGTACTTC
d_call: .; v_call: TRBV13; j_call: TRBJ2-7; clone_size: .; cdr3_aa: CASSVGLREQYF; cdr3_nt: TGTGCCAGCAGCGTTGGACTTCGAGAGCAGTACTTC
d_call: TRBD1; v_call: TRBV7-9; j_call: TRBJ2-7; clone_size: .; cdr3_aa: CASSHEMGTVGDEQYF; cdr3_nt: TGTGCCAGCAGCCACGAAATGGGGACAGTGGGGGACGAGCAGTACTTC
d_call: .; v_call: TRBV7-8; j_call: TRBJ2-3; clone_size: .; cdr3_aa: CASSRGLSDTQYF; cdr3_nt: TGTGCCAGCAGCCGAGGACTATCAGATACGCAGTATTTT
d_call: TRBD1; v_call: TRBV27; j_call: TRBJ1-3; clone_size: .; cdr3_aa: CASRSTGDRVRFGNTIYF; cdr3_nt: TGTGCCAGCAGGTCTACCGGGGACAGGGTCAGATTTGGAAACACCATATATTTT